The clone carrying this T cell receptor beta chain turned up a few times. Its antigen is currently unknown. From germline, CDR1 is SGHAT and CDR2 FQNNGV. This CDR3 has 16 residues. Trimming cost V 5 bases and J 5 bases; bases outside gene matches: 8. This entry belongs to a study of identical twins. TCRdb re-called the 5' RACE reads through MiXCR, storing one row per CDR3 protein. The table lists around 690,000 distinct CDR3 sequences, about 20% of them singletons. Study-level findings and limits: For cord blood, abundant beta clonotypes had fewer insertions, unlike memory repertoires, which showed none. Models underestimated out-of-frame TCR alpha sharing in monozygotic twins. Twins' excess sharing was less marked for out-of-frame beta sequences.

All donors were healthy Caucasians. These records were also assigned to another study, of T cells expressing NK-cell markers.

This receptor was obtained from a woman between 18 and 29 years old in good health. The V call is TRBV11-2, the J call TRBJ2-5; 13 bases align to TRBD2. The sequenced sample consisted of PBMCs. Here the CDR3 reads CASSPGTSGEGETQYF. The CDR3 bases are TGTGCCAGCAGCCCGGGGACTAGCGGGGAAGGGGAGACCCAGTACTTC.